This T cell receptor (beta chain) was documented in a study of blood T cell repertoires in COVID-19. About the study: T cells, B-cell-depleted T cells, or PBMCs provided the cDNA or gDNA that served as material.

The germline V gene has CDR1 SGHRS and CDR2 YFSETQ. With 4 bases clipped from V and 1 base from J, the junction kept 1 base outside the gene matches. The CDR3 covers 14 residues. Original processing notes: Amplifying reference gene primers gave estimates of nucleated cell counts. Clones were read by immunoSEQ multiplex PCR, and TCRdb kept only the in-frame ones, dropping some. V, J and clone size were drawn from that table, and D and trimming were deduced from the DNA. The sample holds 200,000 to 250,000 clones, around 85% seen once. Input material: PBMCs or T cells enriched from blood (not recorded which). The rearrangement uses TRBV5-1 and TRBJ2-1; 8 bases are shared with TRBD1. The origin of this receptor is a woman between 35 and 50 years old with acute COVID-19. As DNA, the CDR3 is TGCGCCAGCAGCGGACAGGGTTCCTACAATGAGCAGTTCTTC. Translated, it gives CASSGQGSYNEQFF.